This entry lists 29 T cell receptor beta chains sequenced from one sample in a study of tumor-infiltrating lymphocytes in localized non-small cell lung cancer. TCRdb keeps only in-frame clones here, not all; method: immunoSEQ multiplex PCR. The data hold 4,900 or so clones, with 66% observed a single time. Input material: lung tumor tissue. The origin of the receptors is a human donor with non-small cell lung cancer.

The chain's CDR3 is CASSKGQYTGELFF. Written as DNA, the CDR3 is TGTGCCAGCAGCAAGGGACAGTACACCGGGGAGCTGTTTTTT. The chain uses TRBV5-8 and TRBJ2-2; 7 nucleotides agree with TRBD1. J gave up 3 bases and V 4 bases, and 3 bases lay outside the gene matches. CDR3 length equals 14 residues. Germline CDR1 and CDR2: SGHTS and YDEGEE.

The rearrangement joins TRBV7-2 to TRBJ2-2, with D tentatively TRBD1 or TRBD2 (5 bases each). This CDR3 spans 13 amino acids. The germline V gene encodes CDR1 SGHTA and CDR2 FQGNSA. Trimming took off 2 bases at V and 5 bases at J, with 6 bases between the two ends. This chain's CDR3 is CASSLWGTGELFF. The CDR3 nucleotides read TGTGCCAGCAGCTTATGGGGGACCGGGGAGCTGTTTTTT.

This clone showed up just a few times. This CDR3 reads CAISERGGWSGYTF. For the CDR3, the DNA is TGTGCCATCAGTGAGCGGGGAGGTTGGAGCGGCTACACCTTC. This chain joins TRBV10-3 and TRBJ1-2; D unresolved. From germline, CDR1 is ENHRY and CDR2 SYGVKD. Trimming stripped 2 bases from V and 8 bases from J, with 15 bases between. This CDR3 is 14 amino acids long.

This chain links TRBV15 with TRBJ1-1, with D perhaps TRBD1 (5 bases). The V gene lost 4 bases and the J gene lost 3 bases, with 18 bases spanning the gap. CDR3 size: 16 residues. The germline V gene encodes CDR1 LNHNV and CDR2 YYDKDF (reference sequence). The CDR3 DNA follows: TGTGCCACCAGCACGGGGGGGGTCGATCTGGACACTGAAGCTTTCTTT. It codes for CATSTGGVDLDTEAFF. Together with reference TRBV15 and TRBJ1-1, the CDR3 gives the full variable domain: DAMVIQNPRYQVTQFGKPVTLSCSQTLNHNVMYWYQQKSSQAPKLLFHYYDKDFNNEADTPDNFQSRRPNTSFCFLDIRSPGLGDTAMYLCATSTGGVDLDTEAFFGQGTRLTVV.

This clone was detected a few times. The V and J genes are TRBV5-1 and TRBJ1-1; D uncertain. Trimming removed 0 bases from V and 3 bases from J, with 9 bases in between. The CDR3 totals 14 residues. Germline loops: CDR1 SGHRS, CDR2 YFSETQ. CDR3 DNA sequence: TGCGCCAGCAGCTTGGATGTCAGCTACACTGAAGCTTTCTTT. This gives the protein CASSLDVSYTEAFF.

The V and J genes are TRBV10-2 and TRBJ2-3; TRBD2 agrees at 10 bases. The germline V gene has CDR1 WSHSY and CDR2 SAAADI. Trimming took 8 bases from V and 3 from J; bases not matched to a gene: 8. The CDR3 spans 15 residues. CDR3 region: CASEAGGPLTDTQYF. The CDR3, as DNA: TGCGCCAGCGAAGCGGGGGGGCCTTTGACAGATACGCAGTATTTT.

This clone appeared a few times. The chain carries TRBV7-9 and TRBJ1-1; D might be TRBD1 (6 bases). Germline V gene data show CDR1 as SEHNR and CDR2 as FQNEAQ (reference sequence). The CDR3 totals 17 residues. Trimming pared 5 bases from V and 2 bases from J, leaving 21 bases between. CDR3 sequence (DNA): TGTGCCAGCAGCCCCCGGGGGCAGGGATGGGAAAACACTGAAGCTTTCTTT. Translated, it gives CASSPRGQGWENTEAFF. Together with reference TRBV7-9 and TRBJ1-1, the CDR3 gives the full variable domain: DTGVSQNPRHKITKRGQNVTFRCDPISEHNRLYWYRQTLGQGPEFLTYFQNEAQLEKSRLLSDRFSAERPKGSFSTLEIQRTEQGDSAMYLCASSPRGQGWENTEAFFGQGTRLTVV.

The CDR3 DNA sequence: TGTGCCAGCAGTGCCCCATTTAGAAGCTCATTAGAAGGCAATCAGCCCCAGCATTTT. Protein product: CASSAPFRSSLEGNQPQHF. V usage is TRBV6-4 and J usage is TRBJ1-5; D is unclear. The germline gives CDR1 MRHNA, CDR2 SNTAGT. Trimming removed 4 bases from V and 2 bases from J, with 24 bases in between. There are 19 residues in the CDR3.

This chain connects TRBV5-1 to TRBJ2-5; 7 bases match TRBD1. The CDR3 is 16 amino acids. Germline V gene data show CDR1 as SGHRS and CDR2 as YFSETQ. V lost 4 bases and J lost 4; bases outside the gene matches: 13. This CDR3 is CASSRGVRQGGETQYF. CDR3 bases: TGCGCCAGCAGCCGAGGGGTCCGACAGGGTGGAGAGACCCAGTACTTC.

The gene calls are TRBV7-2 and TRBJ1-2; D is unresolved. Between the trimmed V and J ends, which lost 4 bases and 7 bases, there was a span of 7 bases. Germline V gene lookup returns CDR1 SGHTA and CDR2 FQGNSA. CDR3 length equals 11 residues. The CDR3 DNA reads TGTGCCAGCAGCTCGACTGGTGGCTACACCTTC. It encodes CASSSTGGYTF.

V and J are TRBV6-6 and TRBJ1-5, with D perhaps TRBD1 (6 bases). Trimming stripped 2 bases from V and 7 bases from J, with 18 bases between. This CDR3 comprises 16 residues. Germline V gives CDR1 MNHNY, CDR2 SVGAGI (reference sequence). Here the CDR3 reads CASSYTHTGNAQPQHF. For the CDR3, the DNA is TGTGCCAGCAGTTACACCCATACAGGGAACGCGCAGCCCCAGCATTTT.

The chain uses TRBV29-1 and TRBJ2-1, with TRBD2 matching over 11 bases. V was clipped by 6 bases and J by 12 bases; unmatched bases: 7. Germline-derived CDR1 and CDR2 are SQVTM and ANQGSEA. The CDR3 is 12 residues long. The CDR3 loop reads CSVDSGGAVQFF. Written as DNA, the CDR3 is TGCAGCGTAGATAGCGGGGGGGCCGTGCAGTTCTTC.

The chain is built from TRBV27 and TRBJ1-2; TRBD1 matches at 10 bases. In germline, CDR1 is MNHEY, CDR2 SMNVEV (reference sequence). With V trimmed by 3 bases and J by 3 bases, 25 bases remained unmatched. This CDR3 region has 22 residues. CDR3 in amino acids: CASSFRQTGGFARPQLHYGYTF. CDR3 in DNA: TGTGCCAGCAGTTTTAGGCAGACAGGGGGCTTCGCTCGCCCTCAACTTCACTATGGCTACACCTTC.

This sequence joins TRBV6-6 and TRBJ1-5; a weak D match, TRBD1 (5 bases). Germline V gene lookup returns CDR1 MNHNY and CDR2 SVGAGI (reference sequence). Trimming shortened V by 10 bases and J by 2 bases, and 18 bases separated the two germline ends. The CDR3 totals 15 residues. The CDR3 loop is CATRMGPWGNQPQHF. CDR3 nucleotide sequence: TGTGCCACCAGAATGGGGCCCTGGGGCAATCAGCCCCAGCATTTT.

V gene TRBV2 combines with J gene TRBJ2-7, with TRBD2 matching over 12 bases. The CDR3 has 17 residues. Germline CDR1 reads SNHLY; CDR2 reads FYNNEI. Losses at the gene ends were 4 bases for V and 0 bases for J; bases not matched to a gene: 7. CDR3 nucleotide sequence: TGTGCCAGCAGTGGGGGGGGGACTAGCGGGCCCTCCTACGAGCAGTACGTC. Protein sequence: CASSGGGTSGPSYEQYV.

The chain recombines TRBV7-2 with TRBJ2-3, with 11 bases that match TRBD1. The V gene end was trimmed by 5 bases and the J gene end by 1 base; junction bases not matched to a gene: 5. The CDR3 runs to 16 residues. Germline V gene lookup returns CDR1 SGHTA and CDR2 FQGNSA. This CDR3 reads CASSPGQGAGTDTQYF. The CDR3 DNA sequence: TGTGCCAGCAGCCCCGGACAGGGGGCAGGCACAGATACGCAGTATTTT.

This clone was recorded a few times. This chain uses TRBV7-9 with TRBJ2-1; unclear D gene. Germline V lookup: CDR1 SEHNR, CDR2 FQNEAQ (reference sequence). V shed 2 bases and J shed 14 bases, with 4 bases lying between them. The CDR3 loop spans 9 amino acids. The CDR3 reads CASSLSEFF. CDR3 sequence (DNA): TGTGCCAGCAGCTTAAGTGAGTTCTTC.

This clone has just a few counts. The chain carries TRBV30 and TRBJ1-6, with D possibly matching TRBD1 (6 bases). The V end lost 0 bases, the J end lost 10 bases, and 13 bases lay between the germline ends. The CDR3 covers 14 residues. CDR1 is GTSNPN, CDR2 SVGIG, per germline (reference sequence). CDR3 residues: CAWSVNRVESPLHF. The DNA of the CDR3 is TGTGCCTGGAGTGTAAACAGGGTAGAATCACCCCTCCACTTT. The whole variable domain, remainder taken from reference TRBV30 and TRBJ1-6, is SQTIHQWPATLVQPVGSPLSLECTVEGTSNPNLYWYRQAAGRGLQLLFYSVGIGQISSEVPQNLSASRPQDRQFILSSKKLLLSDSGFYLCAWSVNRVESPLHFGNGTRLTVT.

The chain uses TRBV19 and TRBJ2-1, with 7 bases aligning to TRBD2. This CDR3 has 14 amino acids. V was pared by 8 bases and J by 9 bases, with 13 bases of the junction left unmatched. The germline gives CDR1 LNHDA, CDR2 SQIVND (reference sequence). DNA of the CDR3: TGTGCCAGTGGCCCCGGAGCGGGGAAGGGTGAGCAGTTCTTC. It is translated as CASGPGAGKGEQFF.

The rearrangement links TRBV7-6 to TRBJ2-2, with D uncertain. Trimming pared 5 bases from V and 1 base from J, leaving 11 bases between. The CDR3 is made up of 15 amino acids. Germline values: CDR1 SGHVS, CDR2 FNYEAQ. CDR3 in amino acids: CASSPRTVNTGELFF. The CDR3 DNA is TGTGCCAGCAGCCCCCGGACGGTGAACACCGGGGAGCTGTTTTTT.

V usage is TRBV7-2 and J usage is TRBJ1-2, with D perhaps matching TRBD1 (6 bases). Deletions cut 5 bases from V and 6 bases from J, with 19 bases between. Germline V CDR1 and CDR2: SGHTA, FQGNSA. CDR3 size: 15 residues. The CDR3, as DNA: TGTGCCAGCAGCCTCAATTTTTGGGGGGCGGATGGCTACACCTTC. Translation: CASSLNFWGADGYTF.

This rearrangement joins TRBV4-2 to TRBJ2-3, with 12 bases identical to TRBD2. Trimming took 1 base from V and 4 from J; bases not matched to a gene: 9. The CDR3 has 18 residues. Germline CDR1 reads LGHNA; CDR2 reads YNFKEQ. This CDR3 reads CASSQATSGGLGADTQYF. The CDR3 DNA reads TGTGCCAGCAGCCAAGCGACTAGCGGGGGCCTCGGGGCAGATACGCAGTATTTT.

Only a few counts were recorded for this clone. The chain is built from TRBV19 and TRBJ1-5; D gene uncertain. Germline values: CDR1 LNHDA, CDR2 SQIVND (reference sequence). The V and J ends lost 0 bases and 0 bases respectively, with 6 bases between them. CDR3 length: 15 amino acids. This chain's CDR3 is CASSIEGNSNQPQHF. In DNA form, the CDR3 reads TGTGCCAGTAGTATAGAGGGGAATAGCAATCAGCCCCAGCATTTT.

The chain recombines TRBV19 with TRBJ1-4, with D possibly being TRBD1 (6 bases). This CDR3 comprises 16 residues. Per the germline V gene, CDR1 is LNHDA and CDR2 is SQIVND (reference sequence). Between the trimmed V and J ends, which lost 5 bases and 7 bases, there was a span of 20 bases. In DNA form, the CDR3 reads TGTGCCAGTAGTCCTAATGCCGCAGGGGAGGGTGAAAAACTGTTTTTT. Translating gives CASSPNAAGEGEKLFF.

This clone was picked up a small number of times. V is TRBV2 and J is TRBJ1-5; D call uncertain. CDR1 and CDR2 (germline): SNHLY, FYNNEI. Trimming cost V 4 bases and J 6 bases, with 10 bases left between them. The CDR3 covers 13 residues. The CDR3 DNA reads TGTGCCAGCAGTGTTGGCTCCTTTCAGCCCCAGCATTTT. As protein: CASSVGSFQPQHF.

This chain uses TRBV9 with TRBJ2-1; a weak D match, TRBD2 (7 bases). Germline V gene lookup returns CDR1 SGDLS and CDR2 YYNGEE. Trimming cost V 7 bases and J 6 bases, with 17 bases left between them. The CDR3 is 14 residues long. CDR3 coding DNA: TGTGCCAGCGGGGGGGCGCGGGTCTCCAATGAGCAGTTCTTC. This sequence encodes CASGGARVSNEQFF.

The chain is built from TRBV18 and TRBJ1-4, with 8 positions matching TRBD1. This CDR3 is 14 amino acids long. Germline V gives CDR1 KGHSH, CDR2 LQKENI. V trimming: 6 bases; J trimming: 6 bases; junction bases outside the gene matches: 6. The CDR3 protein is CASSLDRGHEKLFF. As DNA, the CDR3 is TGTGCCAGCTCTCTCGACAGGGGTCATGAAAAACTGTTTTTT.

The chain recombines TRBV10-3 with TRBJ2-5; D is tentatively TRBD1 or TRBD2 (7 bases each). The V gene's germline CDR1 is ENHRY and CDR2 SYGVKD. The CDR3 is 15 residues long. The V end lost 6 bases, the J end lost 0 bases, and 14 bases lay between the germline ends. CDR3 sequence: CAISPGGQNQETQYF. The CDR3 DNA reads TGTGCCATCAGCCCGGGGGGACAGAACCAAGAGACCCAGTACTTC.

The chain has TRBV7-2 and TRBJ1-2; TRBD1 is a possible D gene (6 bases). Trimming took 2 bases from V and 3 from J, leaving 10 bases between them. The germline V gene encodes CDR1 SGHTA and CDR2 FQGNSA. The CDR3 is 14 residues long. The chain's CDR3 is CASSLLNRDYGYTF. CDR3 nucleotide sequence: TGTGCCAGCAGCTTATTAAACAGGGACTATGGCTACACCTTC.